This T cell receptor (beta chain) was identified in a study of blood T cell repertoires in COVID-19. The wider study: Sources were T cells, B-cell-depleted T cells, or PBMCs; the material itself was cDNA or gDNA.

CDR3 length: 13 amino acids. V was pared by 4 bases and J by 2 bases, with 9 bases between. Per germline, CDR1 SEHNR and CDR2 FQNEAQ (reference sequence). Methods used by the authors: Using reference gene primer amplification, nucleated cell counts were estimated. The assay was immunoSEQ multiplex PCR, and TCRdb's table has in-frame clones only and misses some. D and trimming come from the DNA, and the V and J calls and clone size come from that table. The sample yields 60,000 or so clones, over 70% seen once. The TCR comes from a man in his thirties or forties with COVID-19, enrolled during active disease. This chain links TRBV7-9 with TRBJ2-7; D perhaps matches TRBD1 (6 bases). Sequencing was performed on peripheral blood. The CDR3 here is CASSSGTTYEQYF. The CDR3 coding sequence is TGTGCCAGCAGCTCCGGGACAACCTACGAGCAGTACTTC.